A single sample gave rise to the 25 T cell receptor beta chains below, sequenced in a study of cytomegalovirus exposure and HLA in healthy donors. PCR employed 60 Vbeta and 13 Jbeta primers. Only in-frame clones appear in the TCRdb table, and some are missing; sequencing was by immunoSEQ multiplex PCR. The sample includes nearly 95,000 clones, 6.5% to 8% seen only once; the top ten take roughly 2.1%. Material: PBMCs. These receptors came from a man between 45 and 60 years old in good health and CMV-seronegative.

In its sample, this clone was seen a few times. V is TRBV7-9 and J is TRBJ2-7; maybe TRBD2 (5 bases). The CDR3 length is 12 residues. Germline CDR1 and CDR2: SEHNR and FQNEAQ (reference sequence). Trimming stripped 5 bases from V and 3 bases from J, with 8 bases between. CDR3 nucleotides: TGTGCCAGCAGCCCGAGGGTCTACGAGCAGTACTTC. It is translated as CASSPRVYEQYF.

This clone has only a few counts. The rearrangement uses TRBV15 and TRBJ2-7; weak D call: TRBD1 (6 bases). Germline CDR1 is LNHNV and CDR2 is YYDKDF (reference sequence). The CDR3 totals 15 residues. Trimming took off 3 bases at V and 3 bases at J, with 15 bases between the two ends. In DNA, the CDR3 is TGTGCCACCAGCAGCGAGATTGGACAGAACTACGAGCAGTACTTC. Protein sequence: CATSSEIGQNYEQYF.

A note on this clone: Within the sample, other DNA sequences also encode this same CDR3. J is TRBJ2-7 and V is TRBV10-3; a possible D gene is TRBD2 (6 bases). V lost 2 bases and J 5 bases, leaving 13 bases between the germline ends. Germline CDR1 ENHRY, CDR2 SYGVKD. The CDR3 contains 14 residues. The CDR3 sequence: CAISEGGGYHEQYF. DNA of the CDR3: TGTGCCATCAGTGAGGGCGGAGGGTACCACGAGCAGTACTTC.

This clone appeared a few times. The rearrangement links TRBV5-1 to TRBJ1-1, with D maybe TRBD1 (5 bases). V was clipped by 1 base and J by 0 bases, with 10 bases between them. Per germline, CDR1 SGHRS and CDR2 YFSETQ. The CDR3 has 15 residues. The CDR3 region is CASSLNRIMNTEAFF. CDR3 nucleotide sequence: TGCGCCAGCAGCTTGAACAGGATAATGAACACTGAAGCTTTCTTT.

This clone showed up just a few times. The genes are TRBV10-3 and TRBJ2-1; 9 bases match TRBD1. The CDR3 length is 14 residues. Trimming removed 7 bases from V and 4 bases from J; junction bases left unmatched: 5. CDR1 ENHRY and CDR2 SYGVKD come from the germline V gene. CDR3 amino acids: CAITRDREYNEQFF. The DNA of the CDR3 is TGTGCCATCACCCGGGACAGGGAATACAATGAGCAGTTCTTC.

In this sample, this clone turned up a few times. The chain couples TRBV18 to TRBJ2-7; maybe TRBD1 (6 bases). The CDR3 extends over 13 amino acids. Between the trimmed V and J ends, which lost 3 bases and 3 bases, there was a span of 9 bases. Germline-derived CDR1 and CDR2 are KGHSH and LQKENI. The CDR3 sequence is CASSPIRGYEQYF. CDR3 nucleotides: TGTGCCAGCTCACCGATCAGGGGCTACGAGCAGTACTTC.

The chain uses TRBV11-2 and TRBJ2-1, with 7 bases that match TRBD2. This CDR3 region has 17 residues. CDR1 and CDR2 (germline): SGHAT, FQNNGV. The trim removed 1 base at V and 3 bases at J, leaving 9 bases unmatched. In DNA form, the CDR3 reads TGTGCCAGCAGCTTAGGTCGTGCGGGAGTATACTACAATGAGCAGTTCTTC. It translates to CASSLGRAGVYYNEQFF.

This clone was found a few times. This rearrangement joins TRBV5-1 to TRBJ2-3; tentatively, D is TRBD2 (6 bases). The V end was cut by 1 base, the J end by 1 base, with 13 bases between. Per the germline V gene, CDR1 is SGHRS and CDR2 is YFSETQ. The CDR3 totals 16 residues. In nucleotides, the CDR3 is TGCGCCAGCAGCTTGCTGGAGGGCCCGGGCACAGATACGCAGTATTTT. Protein: CASSLLEGPGTDTQYF.

This clone was picked up a small number of times. The chain carries TRBV4-2 and TRBJ2-2; D perhaps matches TRBD1 (6 bases). The CDR3 length is 15 residues. Trimming left V 2 bases short and J 4 bases short, with 11 bases between. The germline CDR1 and CDR2 sequences are LGHNA and YNFKEQ. The CDR3, as DNA: TGTGCCAGCAGCCAACTACAGGGTCTCACCGGGGAGCTGTTTTTT. It codes for CASSQLQGLTGELFF.

V is TRBV7-2 and J is TRBJ2-7; 8 positions match TRBD1. The germline CDR1 and CDR2 sequences are SGHTA and FQGNSA. With 1 base clipped from V and 7 bases from J, the junction kept 6 bases outside the gene matches. This CDR3 has 14 amino acids. CDR3 protein: CASSLGTGNGEQYF. The CDR3 coding sequence is TGTGCCAGCAGCTTAGGGACAGGGAATGGAGAGCAGTACTTC.

This clone has a handful of counts. V gene TRBV5-1 combines with J gene TRBJ2-3, with D possibly TRBD2 on 6 matching bases. With 3 bases removed from V and 0 bases from J, the gap between germline ends came to 11 bases. This CDR3 spans 15 amino acids. Germline assignment: CDR1 SGHRS and CDR2 YFSETQ. The CDR3 sequence is CASSWRDLSTDTQYF. CDR3 nucleotides: TGCGCCAGCAGCTGGCGGGATCTTAGCACAGATACGCAGTATTTT.

This clone occurred a few times. The chain is built from TRBV29-1 and TRBJ2-2; TRBD2 agrees at 10 bases. This CDR3 contains 14 residues. V was clipped by 5 bases and J by 6 bases; unmatched bases: 6. Germline V lookup: CDR1 SQVTM, CDR2 ANQGSEA. The CDR3 coding sequence is TGCAGCGTTTCAGTAGCGGGAGGTCCCGGGGAGCTGTTTTTT. The encoded protein is CSVSVAGGPGELFF.

The chain links TRBV7-9 to TRBJ2-7; 7 bases align to TRBD2. Germline lookup yields CDR1 SEHNR and CDR2 FQNEAQ (reference sequence). Germline trimming cut 5 bases from V and 3 bases from J; bases unmatched to any gene: 10. This CDR3 comprises 15 residues. This chain's CDR3 is CASSQTSGGDYEQYF. In DNA, the CDR3 is TGTGCCAGCAGCCAGACATCTGGGGGGGACTACGAGCAGTACTTC.

This clone has a handful of counts. The chain combines TRBV7-6 with TRBJ2-7, with D possibly being TRBD2 (5 bases). Trimming removed 7 bases from V and 1 base from J, with 11 bases in between. The germline CDR1 and CDR2 sequences are SGHVS and FNYEAQ. The CDR3 runs 13 residues. This CDR3 reads CASTTSGSYEQYF. CDR3 sequence (DNA): TGTGCCAGCACAACTTCGGGATCCTACGAGCAGTACTTC. Combining the CDR3 with reference TRBV7-6 and TRBJ2-7 gives the whole variable domain GAGVSQSPRYKVTKRGQDVALRCDPISGHVSLYWYRQALGQGPEFLTYFNYEAQQDKSGLPNDRFSAERPEGSISTLTIQRTEQRDSAMYRCASTTSGSYEQYFGPGTRLTVT.

This clone was seen only a few times. The V gene is TRBV9, the J gene TRBJ2-1, with TRBD1 matching 11 bases. This CDR3 is 15 amino acids long. Germline assignment: CDR1 SGDLS and CDR2 YYNGEE. With 3 bases clipped from V and 6 bases from J, the junction kept 5 bases outside the gene matches. CDR3 region: CASSGHGTGGNEQFF. The CDR3 DNA sequence: TGTGCCAGCAGCGGACACGGGACAGGGGGCAATGAGCAGTTCTTC.

This clone was picked up a small number of times. This chain connects TRBV21-1 to TRBJ2-1; TRBD2 is taken as the D call from the table, unchecked against the DNA. TRBV21-1 is a recognized pseudogene. There are 16 residues in the CDR3. CDR3 nucleotide sequence: TGTGCCAGCAGCCCGGGGGACGCAAGCTCCTACAATGAGCAGTTCTTC. Encoded protein: CASSPGDASSYNEQFF.

The chain couples TRBV9 to TRBJ1-3; a weak D match, TRBD1 (5 bases). Trimming pared 1 base from V and 0 bases from J, leaving 11 bases between. The CDR3 is 16 residues long. The germline V gene has CDR1 SGDLS and CDR2 YYNGEE. This CDR3 is CASSVLDSPSGNTIYF. CDR3 nucleotides: TGTGCCAGCAGCGTATTAGACAGCCCCTCTGGAAACACCATATATTTT.

The gene calls are TRBV19 and TRBJ2-2; D not certain. V was cut by 4 bases and J by 14 bases, with 11 bases left in between. Looked up from germline, CDR1 is LNHDA and CDR2 is SQIVND (reference sequence). The CDR3 covers 11 residues. For the CDR3, the DNA is TGTGCCAGTAGTACTCGTACGGGTCTGTTTTTT. Translation gives CASSTRTGLFF. Drawing the rest from reference TRBV19 and TRBJ2-2, the complete variable domain is DGGITQSPKYLFRKEGQNVTLSCEQNLNHDAMYWYRQDPGQGLRLIYYSQIVNDFQKGDIAEGYSVSREKKESFPLTVTSAQKNPTAFYLCASSTRTGLFFGEGSRLTVL.

CDR3 nucleotide sequence: TGTGCCAGCAGCGTCTTTCAGGGGGCCAATCAGCCCCAGCATTTT. Protein product: CASSVFQGANQPQHF. J is TRBJ1-5 and V is TRBV7-9; TRBD1 agrees at 8 bases. V lost 5 bases to trimming and J lost 3 bases; unmatched junction nucleotides: 6. The CDR3 is 15 amino acids. Looked up from germline, CDR1 is SEHNR and CDR2 is FQNEAQ (reference sequence). Variable domain in full (rest from reference TRBV7-9 and TRBJ1-5): DTGVSQNPRHKITKRGQNVTFRCDPISEHNRLYWYRQTLGQGPEFLTYFQNEAQLEKSRLLSDRFSAERPKGSFSTLEIQRTEQGDSAMYLCASSVFQGANQPQHFGDGTRLSIL.

There are a few counts of this clone. This chain uses TRBV19 with TRBJ2-7; TRBD2 aligns across 10 bases. The length of the CDR3 is 17 residues. Germline lookup yields CDR1 LNHDA and CDR2 SQIVND (reference sequence). Unmatched junction bases numbered 10, after V lost 5 bases and J lost 0 bases. The CDR3 reads CASSAETGTSASYEQYF. CDR3 DNA sequence: TGTGCCAGTAGTGCGGAAACCGGGACTAGCGCCTCCTACGAGCAGTACTTC.

The rearrangement uses TRBV5-6 and TRBJ1-6, with TRBD1 as a possible D gene (5 bases). This CDR3 is built from 17 residues. Trimming took 0 bases from V and 10 from J, leaving 20 bases between them. From germline, CDR1 is SGHDT and CDR2 YYEEEE. CDR3 sequence (DNA): TGTGCCAGCAGCTTGGGGCAGGGCACCTCCGGCGGCTCACCCCTCCACTTT. Translation: CASSLGQGTSGGSPLHF.

A few counts support this clone. The sample contains more than one DNA sequence encoding this CDR3. The chain couples TRBV9 to TRBJ1-1; 7 bases agree with TRBD1. This CDR3 has 15 residues. J lost 1 base, V lost 3 bases, and 6 bases had no gene match. Germline CDR1 and CDR2: SGDLS and YYNGEE. The CDR3 DNA reads as TGTGCCAGCAGCGCGACAGGGACGGGGAACACTGAAGCTTTCTTT. This gives the protein CASSATGTGNTEAFF.

The genes are TRBV5-1 and TRBJ2-3; D gene uncertain. Trimming pared 3 bases from V and 1 base from J, leaving 12 bases between. The CDR3 spans 15 residues. CDR1 is SGHRS, CDR2 YFSETQ, per germline. The DNA for the CDR3 is TGCGCCAGCAGCTCAGATAGCCGTGGCACAGATACGCAGTATTTT. It codes for CASSSDSRGTDTQYF.

This clone was observed a handful of times. V and J are TRBV5-1 and TRBJ1-2, with D maybe TRBD1 (6 bases). Trimming removed 2 bases at V and 7 bases at J, with 12 bases between. Germline CDR1 SGHRS, CDR2 YFSETQ. The length of the CDR3 is 13 residues. CDR3 coding DNA: TGCGCCAGCAGCTTCCCCCAGGGGACTGGCTACACCTTC. It is translated as CASSFPQGTGYTF.

The chain has TRBV5-1 and TRBJ2-3; 8 bases align to TRBD1. CDR3 size: 15 residues. CDR1 SGHRS and CDR2 YFSETQ come from the germline V gene. Trimming removed 8 bases from V and 2 bases from J; junction bases left unmatched: 10. CDR3 amino acids: CASLPGQAYTDTQYF. The CDR3 DNA reads as TGCGCCAGTCTGCCGGGACAGGCATACACAGATACGCAGTATTTT.